This TCR beta chain was found in a study of blood T cell repertoires in COVID-19. Deletions cut 1 base from V and 3 bases from J, with 10 bases between. CDR1 SGHTA and CDR2 FQGNSA come from the germline V gene. The CDR3 has 14 amino acids. Data came from immunoSEQ multiplex PCR; TCRdb stores just in-frame clones and leaves some out. The sample records about 30,000 clones, approximately 90% being singletons. The sequenced material came from peripheral blood. V gene TRBV7-2 combines with J gene TRBJ2-7; D is possibly TRBD1 (6 bases). The receptor was isolated from a human donor with active COVID-19. The donor label of this sample is uncertain. CDR3 amino acids: CASSLGTDGYEQYF. As DNA, the CDR3 is TGTGCCAGCAGCTTAGGGACAGACGGCTACGAGCAGTACTTC.